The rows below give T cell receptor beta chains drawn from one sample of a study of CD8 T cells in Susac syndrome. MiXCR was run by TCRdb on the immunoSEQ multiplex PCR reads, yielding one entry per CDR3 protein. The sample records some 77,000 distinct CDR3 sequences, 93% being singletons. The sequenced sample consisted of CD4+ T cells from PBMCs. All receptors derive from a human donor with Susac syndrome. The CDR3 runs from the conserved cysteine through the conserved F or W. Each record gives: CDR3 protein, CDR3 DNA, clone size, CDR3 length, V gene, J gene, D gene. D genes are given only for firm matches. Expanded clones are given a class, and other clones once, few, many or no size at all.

CDR3aa: CASSRKQGSQPQHF
CDR3nt: TGTGCCAGCAGCCGCAAACAGGGGTCTCAGCCCCAGCATTTT
abundance: NA
len: 14
v_gene: TRBV28
j_gene: TRBJ1-5
d_gene: TRBD1

CDR3aa: CASSPRVQSEQYF
CDR3nt: TGCGCCAGCAGTCCCAGGGTTCAATCCGAGCAGTACTTC
abundance: NA
len: 13
v_gene: TRBV4-3
j_gene: TRBJ2-7
d_gene: NA

CDR3aa: CASSLFVPGVVSGTDTQYF
CDR3nt: TGTGCCAGCAGTTTATTTGTCCCAGGGGTCGTAAGTGGCACAGATACGCAGTATTTT
abundance: NA
len: 19
v_gene: TRBV27
j_gene: TRBJ2-3
d_gene: NA

CDR3aa: CASSHETGARRNEQFF
CDR3nt: TGCGCCAGCAGCCACGAGACAGGGGCCCGGCGCAATGAGCAGTTCTTC
abundance: NA
len: 16
v_gene: TRBV4-1
j_gene: TRBJ2-1
d_gene: TRBD1

CDR3aa: CASSQAVNGYTF
CDR3nt: TGTGCCAGCAGCCAAGCCGTTAATGGCTACACCTTC
abundance: NA
len: 12
v_gene: TRBV3-1
j_gene: TRBJ1-2
d_gene: NA

CDR3aa: CASSRLGGGNTIYF
CDR3nt: TGTGCCAGCAGTAGATTGGGTGGCGGAAACACCATATATTTT
abundance: NA
len: 14
v_gene: TRBV12-3/TRBV12-4
j_gene: TRBJ1-3
d_gene: NA

CDR3aa: CASSQPSRDRGYEQYF
CDR3nt: TGCGCCAGCAGCCAACCCTCCCGGGACAGGGGCTACGAGCAGTACTTC
abundance: NA
len: 16
v_gene: TRBV4-1
j_gene: TRBJ2-7
d_gene: TRBD1

CDR3aa: CASSYAYGGGDPTTYNEQFF
CDR3nt: TGTGCCAGCAGTTATGCGTATGGCGGGGGGGATCCTACAACCTACAATGAGCAGTTCTTC
abundance: NA
len: 20
v_gene: TRBV6-5
j_gene: TRBJ2-1
d_gene: TRBD2

CDR3aa: CSAGGVGGSGANVLTF
CDR3nt: TGCAGTGCTGGGGGCGTTGGGGGCTCTGGGGCCAACGTCCTGACTTTC
abundance: NA
len: 16
v_gene: TRBV20-1
j_gene: TRBJ2-6
d_gene: NA

CDR3aa: CASMTVRGIVYEQYF
CDR3nt: TGTGCCAGCATGACCGTCAGGGGCATCGTTTACGAGCAGTACTTC
abundance: NA
len: 15
v_gene: TRBV2
j_gene: TRBJ2-7
d_gene: NA

CDR3aa: CATSGWTSGGRETQYF
CDR3nt: TGTGCCACCAGCGGATGGACTAGCGGGGGACGGGAGACCCAGTACTTC
abundance: NA
len: 16
v_gene: TRBV24-1
j_gene: TRBJ2-5
d_gene: TRBD2

CDR3aa: CASSTSGTGNYEQYF
CDR3nt: TGTGCCAGCAGTACATCCGGGACAGGGAACTACGAGCAGTACTTC
abundance: once
len: 15
v_gene: TRBV6-5
j_gene: TRBJ2-7
d_gene: TRBD1

CDR3aa: CASSSGGYSYEQYF
CDR3nt: TGTGCCAGCAGTTCAGGGGGCTACTCCTACGAGCAGTACTTC
abundance: NA
len: 14
v_gene: TRBV28
j_gene: TRBJ2-7
d_gene: TRBD1

CDR3aa: CSALLPSTDTQYF
CDR3nt: TGCAGTGCTCTCCTACCTAGCACAGATACGCAGTATTTT
abundance: NA
len: 13
v_gene: TRBV20-1
j_gene: TRBJ2-3
d_gene: NA

CDR3aa: CASSLTEVNTEAFF
CDR3nt: TGTGCCAGCAGCCTGACAGAAGTGAACACTGAAGCTTTCTTT
abundance: NA
len: 14
v_gene: TRBV2
j_gene: TRBJ1-1
d_gene: NA

CDR3aa: CASSPLTEDTQYF
CDR3nt: TGTGCCAGCAGCCCATTGACAGAAGATACGCAGTATTTT
abundance: NA
len: 13
v_gene: TRBV5-4
j_gene: TRBJ2-3
d_gene: NA

CDR3aa: CAISGLGLAGHGDTQYF
CDR3nt: TGTGCCATCAGTGGCCTGGGGCTAGCGGGCCATGGGGATACGCAGTATTTT
abundance: NA
len: 17
v_gene: TRBV10-3
j_gene: TRBJ2-3
d_gene: TRBD2

CDR3aa: CASSLPRDASLHF
CDR3nt: TGTGCCAGCAGTCTCCCTCGGGATGCGTCCCTCCACTTT
abundance: NA
len: 13
v_gene: TRBV28
j_gene: TRBJ1-6
d_gene: NA

CDR3aa: CASSEKNEAFF
CDR3nt: TGTGCCAGCAGTGAAAAGAATGAAGCTTTCTTT
abundance: NA
len: 11
v_gene: TRBV25-1
j_gene: TRBJ1-1
d_gene: NA

CDR3aa: CASSEPDWWGRYNEQFF
CDR3nt: TGCGCCAGCAGTGAGCCCGACTGGTGGGGGCGATACAATGAGCAGTTCTTC
abundance: NA
len: 17
v_gene: TRBV10-2
j_gene: TRBJ2-1
d_gene: NA

CDR3aa: CSASGTGTLGQSYNEQFF
CDR3nt: TGCAGTGCTAGTGGAACCGGGACCTTAGGCCAATCCTACAATGAGCAGTTCTTC
abundance: NA
len: 18
v_gene: TRBV20-1
j_gene: TRBJ2-1
d_gene: NA

CDR3aa: CASSPGQGATGSPLHF
CDR3nt: TGTGCCAGCAGCCCGGGACAGGGGGCGACGGGATCACCCCTCCACTTT
abundance: NA
len: 16
v_gene: TRBV5-4
j_gene: TRBJ1-6
d_gene: TRBD1

CDR3aa: CASSHRIRGPLKYNEQFF
CDR3nt: TGCGCCAGCAGCCACAGGATAAGGGGACCCCTTAAGTACAATGAGCAGTTCTTC
abundance: NA
len: 18
v_gene: TRBV4-1
j_gene: TRBJ2-1
d_gene: NA

CDR3aa: CASRDRGRGNTQYF
CDR3nt: TGTGCCAGTAGGGACAGGGGGCGCGGGAATACGCAGTATTTT
abundance: NA
len: 14
v_gene: TRBV19
j_gene: TRBJ2-3
d_gene: TRBD1

CDR3aa: CASSLPSQTQYF
CDR3nt: TGTGCCAGCAGCCTACCGTCCCAGACCCAGTACTTC
abundance: NA
len: 12
v_gene: TRBV3-1
j_gene: TRBJ2-5
d_gene: NA

CDR3aa: CAWRPQETSPEAFF
CDR3nt: TGTGCCTGGAGACCACAGGAAACCTCACCTGAAGCTTTCTTT
abundance: NA
len: 14
v_gene: TRBV30
j_gene: TRBJ1-1
d_gene: NA

CDR3aa: CASSLEFVRQRQETQYF
CDR3nt: TGTGCCAGCAGCTTAGAATTTGTCCGACAGAGACAAGAGACCCAGTACTTC
abundance: NA
len: 17
v_gene: TRBV11-2
j_gene: TRBJ2-5
d_gene: NA

CDR3aa: CASSDSVGTGLGGYTF
CDR3nt: TGTGCCAGCAGTGACTCGGTCGGGACAGGTCTAGGCGGCTACACCTTC
abundance: NA
len: 16
v_gene: TRBV6-4
j_gene: TRBJ1-2
d_gene: TRBD1

CDR3aa: CASSQTVETQYF
CDR3nt: TGTGCCAGCAGCCAGACAGTGGAGACCCAGTACTTC
abundance: NA
len: 12
v_gene: TRBV3-1
j_gene: TRBJ2-5
d_gene: NA

CDR3aa: CASSYRGGYTF
CDR3nt: TGTGCCAGCAGTTATAGGGGTGGCTACACCTTC
abundance: once
len: 11
v_gene: TRBV6-5
j_gene: TRBJ1-2
d_gene: NA

CDR3aa: CASSFGQGPYGYTF
CDR3nt: TGTGCCAGCAGCTTCGGACAGGGTCCGTATGGCTACACCTTC
abundance: NA
len: 14
v_gene: TRBV7-8
j_gene: TRBJ1-2
d_gene: TRBD1

CDR3aa: CASSLTSGFDFEQYF
CDR3nt: TGTGCCAGCAGCTTAACTTCGGGATTCGATTTCGAGCAGTACTTC
abundance: NA
len: 15
v_gene: TRBV11-2
j_gene: TRBJ2-7
d_gene: NA

CDR3aa: CSAWRDTEAFF
CDR3nt: TGCAGCGCCTGGCGGGACACTGAAGCTTTCTTT
abundance: NA
len: 11
v_gene: TRBV29-1
j_gene: TRBJ1-1
d_gene: NA

CDR3aa: CSASRAVHYYNEQFF
CDR3nt: TGCAGTGCTAGCCGAGCGGTCCACTACTACAATGAGCAGTTCTTC
abundance: NA
len: 15
v_gene: TRBV20-1
j_gene: TRBJ2-1
d_gene: NA

CDR3aa: CASSLEGQNSPLHF
CDR3nt: TGCGCCAGCAGCTTGGAGGGCCAGAATTCACCCCTCCACTTT
abundance: NA
len: 14
v_gene: TRBV5-1
j_gene: TRBJ1-6
d_gene: NA

CDR3aa: CASSPSGGSSVSYTF
CDR3nt: TGTGCCAGCAGCCCATCGGGGGGCAGCTCTGTAAGCTACACCTTC
abundance: NA
len: 15
v_gene: TRBV7-9
j_gene: TRBJ1-2
d_gene: NA

CDR3aa: CSAPDRGTRETQYF
CDR3nt: TGCAGTGCCCCGGACAGGGGGACTCGAGAGACCCAGTACTTC
abundance: NA
len: 14
v_gene: TRBV20-1
j_gene: TRBJ2-5
d_gene: TRBD1

CDR3aa: CASSSHRGRSYNSPLHF
CDR3nt: TGTGCCAGCAGTTCTCACAGGGGGCGCTCCTATAATTCACCCCTCCACTTT
abundance: NA
len: 17
v_gene: TRBV28
j_gene: TRBJ1-6
d_gene: TRBD1

CDR3aa: CASAGRSQETQYF
CDR3nt: TGTGCCAGCGCAGGGCGTTCCCAAGAGACCCAGTACTTC
abundance: NA
len: 13
v_gene: TRBV6-2/TRBV6-3
j_gene: TRBJ2-5
d_gene: NA

CDR3aa: CASSGLGGSYGYTF
CDR3nt: TGTGCCAGCAGCGGGCTAGGGGGCAGCTATGGCTACACCTTC
abundance: NA
len: 14
v_gene: TRBV25-1
j_gene: TRBJ1-2
d_gene: TRBD1

CDR3aa: CSAPVTGLNTEAFF
CDR3nt: TGCAGTGCGCCCGTAACAGGGTTGAACACTGAAGCTTTCTTT
abundance: NA
len: 14
v_gene: TRBV20-1
j_gene: TRBJ1-1
d_gene: NA

CDR3aa: CSAARDTKQETQYF
CDR3nt: TGCAGTGCTGCCAGGGACACCAAACAAGAGACCCAGTACTTC
abundance: NA
len: 14
v_gene: TRBV20-1
j_gene: TRBJ2-5
d_gene: NA

CDR3aa: CASSLALDYGYTF
CDR3nt: TGTGCCAGCAGCCTAGCCCTCGACTATGGCTACACCTTC
abundance: NA
len: 13
v_gene: TRBV28
j_gene: TRBJ1-2
d_gene: NA

CDR3aa: CASSVGDRGGETQYF
CDR3nt: TGTGCCAGCAGCGTAGGGGACAGGGGAGGGGAGACCCAGTACTTC
abundance: NA
len: 15
v_gene: TRBV9
j_gene: TRBJ2-5
d_gene: TRBD1

CDR3aa: CASSHLGPADTQYF
CDR3nt: TGCGCCAGCAGCCACCTGGGCCCCGCAGATACGCAGTATTTT
abundance: NA
len: 14
v_gene: TRBV4-1
j_gene: TRBJ2-3
d_gene: NA

CDR3aa: CASSLGAGGSYEQYF
CDR3nt: TGTGCCAGCAGCTTAGGGGCAGGGGGGTCCTACGAGCAGTACTTC
abundance: NA
len: 15
v_gene: TRBV7-2
j_gene: TRBJ2-7
d_gene: NA

CDR3aa: CASSPAQGQGHYEQYF
CDR3nt: TGTGCCAGCTCACCAGCACAAGGACAGGGACACTACGAGCAGTACTTC
abundance: NA
len: 16
v_gene: TRBV18
j_gene: TRBJ2-7
d_gene: TRBD1

CDR3aa: CASSSPGLYGYTF
CDR3nt: TGTGCCAGCAGCTCCCCCGGCCTCTATGGCTACACCTTC
abundance: NA
len: 13
v_gene: TRBV11-3
j_gene: TRBJ1-2
d_gene: NA

CDR3aa: CASSQGTLLSGDYGYTF
CDR3nt: TGCGCCAGCAGCCAAGGGACCCTCCTGAGTGGTGACTATGGCTACACCTTC
abundance: NA
len: 17
v_gene: TRBV4-1
j_gene: TRBJ1-2
d_gene: NA

CDR3aa: CASSLPWDTEAFF
CDR3nt: TGTGCCAGCAGCCTACCGTGGGACACTGAAGCTTTCTTT
abundance: NA
len: 13
v_gene: TRBV5-4
j_gene: TRBJ1-1
d_gene: NA

CDR3aa: CASSSQPFQGAQETQYF
CDR3nt: TGCGCCAGCAGCTCGCAGCCCTTCCAGGGGGCCCAAGAGACCCAGTACTTC
abundance: NA
len: 17
v_gene: TRBV5-1
j_gene: TRBJ2-5
d_gene: TRBD1

CDR3aa: CAWSPGTSFPPVSTDTQYF
CDR3nt: TGTGCCTGGAGTCCAGGGACTAGCTTTCCCCCGGTTAGCACAGATACGCAGTATTTT
abundance: NA
len: 19
v_gene: TRBV30
j_gene: TRBJ2-3
d_gene: TRBD2

CDR3aa: CASSYSSGQETQYF
CDR3nt: TGTGCCAGCAGTTACTCGTCGGGGCAAGAGACCCAGTACTTC
abundance: NA
len: 14
v_gene: TRBV6-6
j_gene: TRBJ2-5
d_gene: NA

CDR3aa: CASSTGTSRPEQYF
CDR3nt: TGTGCCAGCAGCACCGGGACTAGCAGGCCCGAGCAGTACTTC
abundance: NA
len: 14
v_gene: TRBV6-6
j_gene: TRBJ2-7
d_gene: TRBD2

CDR3aa: CASSLPTWWRHEKLFF
CDR3nt: TGTGCCAGCAGCTTGCCAACCTGGTGGAGGCATGAAAAACTGTTTTTT
abundance: NA
len: 16
v_gene: TRBV12-1
j_gene: TRBJ1-4
d_gene: NA